What follows describes a single TCR beta chain. Its target antigen remains unknown. One base away there is no much larger clone; base qualities are not given. Sequencing was performed on an Illumina NovaSeq 6000. TCRalpha and TCRbeta cDNA libraries were constructed by 5'RACE with constant-segment primers, with sample barcodes and unique molecular identifiers being introduced. Trizol reagent was used to extract RNA from every sample. Amplification of the libraries took two PCR steps, and the second step added a second sample barcode plus Illumina TruSeq adapters. Libraries were sequenced on an Illumina NovaSeq with 2 x 150 bp paired-end reads. The study's processing was this. Demultiplexing of reads and collapsing into UMI-guided consensus sequences were performed with migec v1.2.7. Using mixcr v2.1.11, UMI consensuses were aligned to TRA and TRB V and J templates and then assembled into clonotypes. Clonotypes were classified as expanded or contracted when called significant by both edgeR and NoisET, with noise models trained on biological replicates. For edgeR calls, a false discovery rate-adjusted p below 0.01 and a log2 fold-change threshold of 1 were applied. As an exploratory analysis of dynamics, max-normalized trajectories of the 1000 most abundant clonotypes were examined with PCA combined with hierarchical clustering. Each responding clone was given a CD4 or CD8 phenotype based on the CD4+ and CD8+ repertoires, which had been sequenced separately. TCRdb applied fastp at Q25 and MiXCR to the public reads, then kept only in-frame beta chains. CDR3 protein duplicates are merged, each entry listing the most common genes and DNA. These V and J calls derive from TCRdb rather than the authors' analysis. The sample contains 270,000 or so distinct CDR3 sequences, roughly 17% of them found a single time. The ten largest clonotypes hold about 21% of the sample.

The data are from a study of T-cell memory formation after mild COVID-19 (dated by TCRdb to the early 2020s). A note on the overall study: Most TCR sequence clusters were specific to one of the two donors. The cohort comprised two young, previously healthy adult volunteers, one female and one male. In a couple of donors, T-cell clones that expanded and contracted after mild COVID-19 were followed by sequencing TCRalpha and TCRbeta repertoires longitudinally. Overall results and qualifications from the work: Contracting CD4+ clones were found mainly in CM and EM memory subsets, while CD8+ clones were enriched in EMRA. The study covered only a couple of mild cases, and larger cohorts including severe cases with pre-infection samples were considered necessary. Clones that contracted from day 15 to 85 showed balanced CD4/CD8 phenotypes, whereas a second wave of clones that expanded from day 15 to 37 leaned towards CD4+. SARS-CoV-2 specificity was not confirmed for the second-wave clones peaking on day 37. Some responding clones were found in pre-infection memory, which suggests that pre-existing cross-reactive memory T cells took part in the SARS-CoV-2 response.

V is clipped by 1 base and J by 8 bases, and the sequence between their germline boundaries is 10 bases long. The CDR3 runs 14 residues from the cysteine to the phenylalanine. Left in the record is the CDR3 DNA by itself, 42 bases read in frame from the first base. According to the germline V gene, CDR1 reads SGDLS and CDR2 reads YYNGEE. Ficoll-Paque density gradient centrifugation was the method used to isolate PBMCs. What was sequenced was PBMCs or a T cell subset sorted from them (not recorded which). The TCR sequence derives from a man between 18 and 35 years old who had mild COVID-19 (a few samples of this study predate the infection). The sample titles of this study are shuffled in the database, so cell type and time point are left out; the donor was told from shared clones. The chain is encoded by TRBV9 joined to TRBJ1-6; a tentative D match to TRBD1 spans 5 bases. The CDR3 protein sequence reads: CASSVRGVDSPLHF. The base sequence is TGTGCCAGCAGCGTACGGGGCGTGGATTCACCCCTCCACTTT. Supplemented by the reference TRBV9 and TRBJ1-6 proteins around the CDR3, the complete variable domain is DSGVTQTPKHLITATGQRVTLRCSPRSGDLSVYWYQQSLDQGLQFLIQYYNGEERAKGNILERFSAQQFPDLHSELNLSSLELGDSALYFCASSVRGVDSPLHFGNGTRLTVT.